A single sample gave rise to the 26 T cell receptor beta chains below, sequenced in a study of cytomegalovirus exposure and HLA in healthy donors. The PCR employed 60 Vbeta primers together with 13 Jbeta primers. Repertoires were generated with immunoSEQ multiplex PCR, while TCRdb's copy carries only in-frame clones and drops some. The sample has 88,000 or so clones, roughly 65% seen once. The source material was PBMCs. These receptors were taken from a male donor in good health and CMV-seropositive.

The gene calls are TRBV25-1 and TRBJ2-7; 10 nucleotides align to TRBD1. Trimming at V came to 2 bases and at J to 5 bases, leaving 9 bases not matched to a gene. The CDR3 length is 16 residues. Germline CDR1 and CDR2: MGHDK and SYGVNS. CDR3 nucleotides: TGTGCCAGCAGTGAACTTAGGGGGGACAGGGGAGACGAGCAGTACTTC. Its translation is CASSELRGDRGDEQYF.

V and J are TRBV29-1 and TRBJ2-5, with 8 bases identical to TRBD2. With the DNA end fitting TRBJ2-7 better, the J assignment may be wrong. Germline V gives CDR1 SQVTM, CDR2 ANQGSEA. The CDR3 spans 17 residues. The CDR3 nucleotides are TGCAGCGGGAAATGGGCAAGCGGGAGCCCGATAACCTACGAGCAGTACTTC. This sequence encodes CSGKWASGSPITYEQYF.

Only a few counts were recorded for this clone. V and J are TRBV11-2 and TRBJ2-7; TRBD1 is a possible D gene (6 bases). Deletions cut 5 bases from V and 3 bases from J, with 17 bases between. CDR1 is SGHAT and CDR2 is FQNNGV in the germline V gene. The CDR3 consists of 15 residues. The CDR3 loop reads CASSPPDRPNYEQYF. CDR3 in DNA: TGTGCCAGCAGCCCCCCTGACAGGCCGAACTACGAGCAGTACTTC.

In its sample, this clone was seen a few times. The chain has TRBV6-5 and TRBJ2-7; TRBD2 might be the D (5 bases). The CDR3 runs 13 residues. The ends were cut back, 5 bases at V and 0 bases at J, with 8 bases in the middle. Germline-derived CDR1 and CDR2 are MNHEY and SVGAGI. The CDR3 DNA sequence: TGTGCCAGCAGTGTAACTAGCTCCTACGAGCAGTACTTC. This sequence encodes CASSVTSSYEQYF.

This clone came up once. The genes are TRBV7-8 and TRBJ2-5; TRBD2 matches 14 bases. The germline CDR1 and CDR2 sequences are SGHVS and FQNEAQ. The CDR3 runs 16 residues. V was pared by 4 bases and J by 5 bases, with 6 bases of the junction left unmatched. As DNA, the CDR3 is TGTGCCAGCAGCTCGACTAGCGGGAGGGCTTGGGAGACCCAGTACTTC. Protein sequence: CASSSTSGRAWETQYF.

This clone has a handful of counts. CDR3 in amino acids: CASSSPREAAGELFF. The CDR3 nucleotides are TGTGCCAGCAGTTCGCCGAGGGAGGCTGCCGGGGAGCTGTTTTTT. J is TRBJ2-2 and V is TRBV28; maybe TRBD2 (6 bases). The V gene lost 4 bases and the J gene lost 6 bases, with 15 bases spanning the gap. Germline V gene data show CDR1 as MDHEN and CDR2 as SYDVKM. CDR3 length equals 15 residues.

J is TRBJ1-5 and V is TRBV12-5; maybe TRBD1 (6 bases). Germline CDR1 and CDR2: LGHNT and FRNRAP. Trimming removed 4 bases from V and 4 bases from J, with 20 bases in between. This CDR3 has 17 residues. DNA of the CDR3: TGTGCTAGTGGTTCGGACAGCGAGGAGGCACAAAATCAGCCCCAGCATTTT. It specifies CASGSDSEEAQNQPQHF.

The rearrangement joins TRBV29-1 to TRBJ2-5, with D perhaps TRBD2 (6 bases). CDR3 size: 13 residues. Germline-derived CDR1 and CDR2 are SQVTM and ANQGSEA. V was cut by 6 bases and J by 5 bases, with 16 bases left in between. CDR3 bases: TGCAGCGTCCATGGAAGGGGACTCGAGACCCAGTACTTC. It specifies CSVHGRGLETQYF.

V usage is TRBV28 and J usage is TRBJ1-1, with 7 bases fitting TRBD1. The CDR3 contains 12 residues. V lost 6 bases to trimming and J lost 5 bases; unmatched junction nucleotides: 3. Germline values: CDR1 MDHEN, CDR2 SYDVKM. The CDR3 nucleotides are TGTGCCAGCAGCCTACAGGGGACTGAAGCTTTCTTT. Translated, it gives CASSLQGTEAFF.

This chain joins TRBV28 and TRBJ1-5, with D possibly matching TRBD1 (5 bases). Per the germline V gene, CDR1 is MDHEN and CDR2 is SYDVKM. The CDR3 consists of 15 residues. The V end was cut by 2 bases, the J end by 4 bases, with 12 bases between. CDR3 sequence: CASSLGGAENQPQHF. The CDR3 DNA reads TGTGCCAGCAGTTTAGGCGGGGCCGAAAATCAGCCCCAGCATTTT.

The CDR3 DNA follows: TGTGCCAGCTTTGGGACTAGCTGTCGGTCCTACGAGCAGTACTTC. Translating gives CASFGTSCRSYEQYF. The chain couples TRBV7-7 to TRBJ2-7; 9 bases line up with TRBD2. The germline V gene encodes CDR1 SSHAT and CDR2 FNYEAQ (reference sequence). CDR3 length equals 15 residues. J gave up 1 base and V 8 bases, and 9 bases lay outside the gene matches.

This clone was seen a few times. This chain joins TRBV4-1 and TRBJ2-2, with D possibly matching TRBD1 (7 bases). Germline values: CDR1 MGHRA, CDR2 YSYEKL. This CDR3 is built from 15 residues. Trimming took 6 bases from V and 7 from J, leaving 18 bases between them. CDR3 sequence (DNA): TGCGCCAGCAGGGTGGAGGGGGCGAGGGGCGGGGAGCTGTTTTTT. Amino acids: CASRVEGARGGELFF.

V is TRBV7-2 and J is TRBJ2-1; 9 bases line up with TRBD1. With 5 bases clipped from V and 2 bases from J, the junction kept 4 bases outside the gene matches. The CDR3 sequence is 15 residues long. CDR1 is SGHTA, CDR2 FQGNSA, per germline. CDR3 sequence reads: CASSPDRGTYNEQFF. The CDR3 DNA follows: TGTGCCAGCAGCCCGGACAGGGGTACCTACAATGAGCAGTTCTTC.

This clone has just a few counts. The chain links TRBV2 to TRBJ1-1; D remains unclear. Trimming left V 7 bases short and J 1 base short, with 19 bases between. Germline lookup yields CDR1 SNHLY and CDR2 FYNNEI. CDR3 size: 16 residues. This chain's CDR3 is CASTFSGLPRNTEAFF. DNA of the CDR3: TGTGCCAGCACCTTCTCCGGACTTCCTCGGAACACTGAAGCTTTCTTT.

As DNA, the CDR3 is TGTGCCAGCAGCCAGTCCGGGACAGCGAACACTGAAGCTTTCTTT. Translated: CASSQSGTANTEAFF. The V and J genes are TRBV27 and TRBJ1-1; 7 bases map to TRBD1. Looked up from germline, CDR1 is MNHEY and CDR2 is SMNVEV (reference sequence). CDR3 size: 15 residues. The V and J ends lost 6 bases and 1 base, in that order; junction bases with no gene match: 8.

This clone was seen a few times. The V and J genes are TRBV19 and TRBJ1-2; unclear D gene. CDR1 and CDR2 (germline): LNHDA, SQIVND (reference sequence). CDR3 length: 12 residues. The ends were cut back, 5 bases at V and 4 bases at J, with 8 bases in the middle. DNA of the CDR3: TGTGCCAGTAGTCCCGGGTCCTATGGCTACACCTTC. This translates into CASSPGSYGYTF.

J is TRBJ1-3 and V is TRBV30, with D hard to call. The V gene lost 7 bases and the J gene lost 4 bases, with 11 bases spanning the gap. Germline CDR1 is GTSNPN and CDR2 is SVGIG (reference sequence). The CDR3 contains 12 residues. In nucleotides, the CDR3 is TGTGCCTCGCGGAAAACCGGAAACACCATATATTTT. It is translated as CASRKTGNTIYF.

The genes are TRBV27 and TRBJ2-1, with unresolved D. The V gene lost 10 bases and the J gene lost 3 bases, with 16 bases spanning the gap. The length of the CDR3 is 14 residues. The germline gives CDR1 MNHEY, CDR2 SMNVEV (reference sequence). The CDR3: CAITSRVIYNEQFF. CDR3 nucleotides: TGTGCCATCACCTCCCGGGTGATCTACAATGAGCAGTTCTTC.

V usage is TRBV9 and J usage is TRBJ2-5; D might be TRBD2 (6 bases). V was shortened by 0 bases and J by 1 base, with 10 bases between the two germline ends. The CDR3 loop spans 15 amino acids. Germline V lookup: CDR1 SGDLS, CDR2 YYNGEE. The CDR3 here is CASSVGGGAQETQYF. DNA of the CDR3: TGTGCCAGCAGCGTAGGAGGCGGGGCCCAAGAGACCCAGTACTTC.

The chain is built from TRBV27 and TRBJ1-2; D might be TRBD1 (6 bases). The CDR3 extends over 16 amino acids. V dropped 5 bases and J dropped 2 bases, with 18 bases sitting between them. Germline lookup yields CDR1 MNHEY and CDR2 SMNVEV (reference sequence). CDR3 in DNA: TGTGCCAGCAGTGCTCAGGGGACAACTACAAACTATGGCTACACCTTC. It specifies CASSAQGTTTNYGYTF.

The chain uses TRBV7-2 and TRBJ1-5; TRBD1 might be the D (5 bases). CDR1 is SGHTA and CDR2 is FQGNSA in the germline V gene. The V end lost 4 bases, the J end lost 2 bases, and 12 bases lay between the germline ends. CDR3 length: 15 residues. The DNA for the CDR3 is TGTGCCAGCAGCTACGTGGGGGGAGGCAATCAGCCCCAGCATTTT. Translating it yields CASSYVGGGNQPQHF.

J is TRBJ2-5 and V is TRBV9; a possible D gene is TRBD1 (6 bases). Germline lookup yields CDR1 SGDLS and CDR2 YYNGEE. The CDR3 consists of 13 residues. Trimming took 3 bases from V and 5 from J, leaving 11 bases between them. The CDR3 sequence: CASSALQGETQYF. CDR3 in DNA: TGTGCCAGCAGCGCACTCCAGGGGGAGACCCAGTACTTC. The full variable domain, in which reference TRBV9 and TRBJ2-5 provide the parts outside the CDR3, is DSGVTQTPKHLITATGQRVTLRCSPRSGDLSVYWYQQSLDQGLQFLIQYYNGEERAKGNILERFSAQQFPDLHSELNLSSLELGDSALYFCASSALQGETQYFGPGTRLLVL.

This clone appeared a few times. V usage is TRBV19 and J usage is TRBJ1-1, with D maybe TRBD1 (6 bases). Per the germline V gene, CDR1 is LNHDA and CDR2 is SQIVND (reference sequence). V was shortened by 6 bases and J by 8 bases, with 16 bases between the two germline ends. The CDR3 spans 13 residues. CDR3 loop: CASRFGQPGEAFF. As DNA, the CDR3 is TGTGCCAGTAGATTCGGACAGCCGGGCGAAGCTTTCTTT. The entire variable domain, with the rest obtained from reference TRBV19 and TRBJ1-1, is as follows: DGGITQSPKYLFRKEGQNVTLSCEQNLNHDAMYWYRQDPGQGLRLIYYSQIVNDFQKGDIAEGYSVSREKKESFPLTVTSAQKNPTAFYLCASRFGQPGEAFFGQGTRLTVV.

This chain joins TRBV23-1 and TRBJ2-3; TRBD2 agrees at 9 bases. TRBV23-1 belongs to the ORF category, with a function that is uncertain. The V and J ends lost 11 bases and 6 bases, in that order; junction bases with no gene match: 12. This CDR3 comprises 14 residues. The CDR3 coding sequence is TGCGCCGGCCATAGCGGGGGAGCCCGGGATACGCAGTATTTT. Encoded protein: CAGHSGGARDTQYF.

CDR3 sequence (DNA): TGTGCCAGCAGTTACTACCCGGACAGTCCCGAGCAGTACTTC. It yields the protein CASSYYPDSPEQYF. V usage is TRBV6-5 and J usage is TRBJ2-7; the D gene is possibly TRBD1 (6 bases). Trimming pared 1 base from V and 6 bases from J, leaving 13 bases between. This CDR3 contains 14 residues. CDR1 and CDR2 (germline): MNHEY, SVGAGI.

In this sample, this clone turned up a few times. The V gene is TRBV7-7, the J gene TRBJ1-5; D possibly corresponds to TRBD1 (5 bases). V lost 0 bases and J lost 2, with 17 bases in between. The CDR3 is made up of 18 amino acids. The V gene's germline CDR1 is SSHAT and CDR2 FNYEAQ (reference sequence). CDR3 in DNA: TGTGCCAGCAGCTTAGCCAGGGCAGCCCGTGGGGGCAATCAGCCCCAGCATTTT. This sequence encodes CASSLARAARGGNQPQHF.